The rows below give T cell receptor beta chains drawn from one sample of a study of identical twins. MiXCR, run by TCRdb on the 5' RACE reads, gives a single entry per CDR3 protein. The table includes 250,000 or so distinct CDR3 sequences, about 8% detected once. These sequences were also reported in another study, on yellow fever vaccine responses in identical twins.

The source material was CD8+ T cells sorted from blood. These receptor sequences come from a woman under 30 in good health. CDR3s include the opening cysteine and the closing phenylalanine or tryptophan. Fields, in order: J gene, CDR3 length, D gene, V gene, clone size, CDR3 DNA, CDR3 protein. The D gene is left open where the match is weak. The size of a clone is reported for some rows only, either as once, few or many, or as a class for expanded clones.

j_call: TRBJ2-1; cdr3_length: 13; d_call: TRBD2; v_call: TRBV11-2; clone_size: few; cdr3_nt: TGTGCCAGCAGCTTCTCGGCTAGCGGGGATCAGTTCTTC; cdr3_aa: CASSFSASGDQFF
j_call: TRBJ2-2; cdr3_length: 15; d_call: -; v_call: TRBV4-2; clone_size: -; cdr3_nt: TGTGCCAGCAGCCAAGAAATGAGTTTCACCGGGGAGCTGTTTTTT; cdr3_aa: CASSQEMSFTGELFF
j_call: TRBJ2-1; cdr3_length: 14; d_call: -; v_call: TRBV15; clone_size: many; cdr3_nt: TGTGCCACCAGCAGAGGGGCGAGCCGCAATGAGCAGTTCTTC; cdr3_aa: CATSRGASRNEQFF
j_call: TRBJ2-5; cdr3_length: 17; d_call: TRBD2; v_call: TRBV20-1; clone_size: -; cdr3_nt: TGCTGTGCTTGGGGGCTGGCTAGCGGGAGACGGGGGGAGACCCAGTACTTC; cdr3_aa: CCAWGLASGRRGETQYF
j_call: TRBJ2-1; cdr3_length: 16; d_call: TRBD2; v_call: TRBV6-4; clone_size: many; cdr3_nt: TGTGCCAGCAGTGACTCGACTAGCGGGGGGAGGGGTGAGCAGTTCTTC; cdr3_aa: CASSDSTSGGRGEQFF
j_call: TRBJ2-3; cdr3_length: 18; d_call: -; v_call: TRBV5-6; clone_size: -; cdr3_nt: TGTGCCAGCAGCCCGGACAGTTTTGTAGGCTCTAGCACAGATACGCAGTATTTT; cdr3_aa: CASSPDSFVGSSTDTQYF
j_call: TRBJ2-3; cdr3_length: 13; d_call: -; v_call: TRBV27; clone_size: -; cdr3_nt: TGTGCCAGCAGTTTATATGTGGCAGATACGCAGTATTTT; cdr3_aa: CASSLYVADTQYF
j_call: TRBJ2-5; cdr3_length: 13; d_call: TRBD2; v_call: TRBV29-1; clone_size: many; cdr3_nt: TGCAGTTTCATTATAGCGGGGGGGGAGACCCAGTACTTC; cdr3_aa: CSFIIAGGETQYF
j_call: TRBJ2-3; cdr3_length: 19; d_call: TRBD2; v_call: TRBV12-3/TRBV12-4; clone_size: -; cdr3_nt: TGTGCCAGCAGTTTAGGGGGACTAGCGGGAGTAGGAGGCACAGATACGCAGTATTTT; cdr3_aa: CASSLGGLAGVGGTDTQYF
j_call: TRBJ2-7; cdr3_length: 14; d_call: -; v_call: TRBV5-1; clone_size: many; cdr3_nt: TGCGCCAGCAGCTTCTTTTCAGGGACCTACGAGCAGTACTTC; cdr3_aa: CASSFFSGTYEQYF
j_call: TRBJ2-2; cdr3_length: 14; d_call: -; v_call: TRBV10-3; clone_size: once; cdr3_nt: TGTGCCATCAGGGCTGCAGAGAACACCGGGGAGCTGTTTTTT; cdr3_aa: CAIRAAENTGELFF
j_call: TRBJ1-5; cdr3_length: 14; d_call: -; v_call: TRBV9; clone_size: few; cdr3_nt: TGTGCCAGCAGCGTAGACAGGGCCGATCAGCCCCAGCATTTT; cdr3_aa: CASSVDRADQPQHF
j_call: TRBJ1-1; cdr3_length: 15; d_call: -; v_call: TRBV6-2/TRBV6-3; clone_size: many; cdr3_nt: TGTGCCAGCAGTTACTTCGTGGACAGGAACACTGAAGCTTTCTTT; cdr3_aa: CASSYFVDRNTEAFF
j_call: TRBJ2-7; cdr3_length: 12; d_call: -; v_call: TRBV11-3; clone_size: -; cdr3_nt: TGTGCCAGCAGCTCGCCGGGGGACGAGCAGTACTTC; cdr3_aa: CASSSPGDEQYF
j_call: TRBJ2-3; cdr3_length: 15; d_call: -; v_call: TRBV28; clone_size: many; cdr3_nt: TGTGCCAGCAGTTTGACGCCTAGCGGCACAGATACGCAGTATTTT; cdr3_aa: CASSLTPSGTDTQYF
j_call: TRBJ2-5; cdr3_length: 13; d_call: -; v_call: TRBV7-9; clone_size: many; cdr3_nt: TGTGCCAGCAGCCCGCGGACGGTAGAGACCCAGTACTTC; cdr3_aa: CASSPRTVETQYF
j_call: TRBJ2-1; cdr3_length: 18; d_call: -; v_call: TRBV12-3/TRBV12-4; clone_size: -; cdr3_nt: TGTGCCAGCAGTCCAGGCGGGACAGATTCAAGCTCCTACAATGAGCAGTTCTTC; cdr3_aa: CASSPGGTDSSSYNEQFF
j_call: TRBJ2-7; cdr3_length: 14; d_call: TRBD2; v_call: TRBV7-2; clone_size: many; cdr3_nt: TGTGCCAGCACCTTACTAGCGGACTCCTACGAGCAGTACTTC; cdr3_aa: CASTLLADSYEQYF
j_call: TRBJ1-2; cdr3_length: 15; d_call: TRBD1; v_call: TRBV12-3/TRBV12-4; clone_size: few; cdr3_nt: TGTGCCAGCAGTTCACCCGGGACAGCTACATATGGCTACACCTTC; cdr3_aa: CASSSPGTATYGYTF
j_call: TRBJ2-1; cdr3_length: 15; d_call: TRBD2; v_call: TRBV12-3/TRBV12-4; clone_size: few; cdr3_nt: TGTGCCAGCAGAAGTAGTAGCGGGGGGACATATGAGCAGTTCTTC; cdr3_aa: CASRSSSGGTYEQFF
j_call: TRBJ2-7; cdr3_length: 14; d_call: TRBD2; v_call: TRBV20-1; clone_size: few; cdr3_nt: TGCAGTATAAGTTACCGGACTAGGGTCTACGAGCAGTACTTC; cdr3_aa: CSISYRTRVYEQYF
j_call: TRBJ2-7; cdr3_length: 13; d_call: -; v_call: TRBV10-1; clone_size: -; cdr3_nt: TGCGCCAGCATAAGAAGGGTTGTGTACGAGCAGTACTTC; cdr3_aa: CASIRRVVYEQYF
j_call: TRBJ2-5; cdr3_length: 17; d_call: TRBD2; v_call: TRBV5-6; clone_size: many; cdr3_nt: TGTGCCAGCAGCTTGTTCCTAGCGGGGGGGCCCGGAGAGACCCAGTACTTC; cdr3_aa: CASSLFLAGGPGETQYF
j_call: TRBJ2-1; cdr3_length: 16; d_call: TRBD2; v_call: TRBV20-1; clone_size: many; cdr3_nt: TGCAGTGCTAGAGTAGACGGGAGGGACCTCTACAATGAGCAGTTCTTC; cdr3_aa: CSARVDGRDLYNEQFF
j_call: TRBJ1-2; cdr3_length: 14; d_call: -; v_call: TRBV5-1; clone_size: many; cdr3_nt: TGCGCCAGCAGCTACTTGGACGGGATCTATGGCTACACCTTC; cdr3_aa: CASSYLDGIYGYTF
j_call: TRBJ2-7; cdr3_length: 12; d_call: -; v_call: TRBV10-3; clone_size: few; cdr3_nt: TGTGCCGCCCGGACGGATACCTACGAGCAGTACTTC; cdr3_aa: CAARTDTYEQYF
j_call: TRBJ2-7; cdr3_length: 12; d_call: TRBD1; v_call: TRBV7-8; clone_size: -; cdr3_nt: TGTGCCAGCAGCTCGGGACAGGAAGGGCAGTACTTC; cdr3_aa: CASSSGQEGQYF
j_call: TRBJ2-7; cdr3_length: 14; d_call: TRBD2; v_call: TRBV20-1; clone_size: -; cdr3_nt: TGCAGTGCTAGAGGTAGCGGGAGAGGCTACGAGCAGTACTTC; cdr3_aa: CSARGSGRGYEQYF
j_call: TRBJ2-7; cdr3_length: 15; d_call: TRBD2; v_call: TRBV6-5; clone_size: few; cdr3_nt: TGTGCCAGCAGTTACGGGGAGGGCTCCCCTCTCGAGCAGTACTTC; cdr3_aa: CASSYGEGSPLEQYF
j_call: TRBJ2-6; cdr3_length: 15; d_call: -; v_call: TRBV3-1; clone_size: many; cdr3_nt: TGTGCCAGCAGCCAAGAAGGTCTTGGGGCCAACGTCCTGACTTTC; cdr3_aa: CASSQEGLGANVLTF
j_call: TRBJ2-2; cdr3_length: 17; d_call: -; v_call: TRBV25-1; clone_size: few; cdr3_nt: TGTGCCAGCAGTGGGTCCCGGGACGGTCCATCCACCGGGGAGCTGTTTTTT; cdr3_aa: CASSGSRDGPSTGELFF
j_call: TRBJ2-1; cdr3_length: 13; d_call: -; v_call: TRBV7-2; clone_size: -; cdr3_nt: TGTGCCAGCAGCGTCAATCGGAGGGAGGAGCAGTTCTTC; cdr3_aa: CASSVNRREEQFF
j_call: TRBJ2-1; cdr3_length: 15; d_call: TRBD2; v_call: TRBV19; clone_size: -; cdr3_nt: TGTGCCAGTAGTAGGACTAGCGGACGCCTCAATGAGCAGTTCTTC; cdr3_aa: CASSRTSGRLNEQFF
j_call: TRBJ2-1; cdr3_length: 14; d_call: TRBD2; v_call: TRBV2; clone_size: -; cdr3_nt: TGTGCCAGCAGCGGGGGGAACGACAGTGGTGAGCAGTTCTTC; cdr3_aa: CASSGGNDSGEQFF
j_call: TRBJ2-1; cdr3_length: 12; d_call: -; v_call: TRBV9; clone_size: few; cdr3_nt: TGTGCCAGCAGCGTATTTGACAATGAGCAGTTCTTC; cdr3_aa: CASSVFDNEQFF
j_call: TRBJ1-1; cdr3_length: 14; d_call: TRBD1; v_call: TRBV10-3; clone_size: -; cdr3_nt: TGTGCCACCGGGGGGACAGGGGGGGTCACTGAAGCTTTCTTT; cdr3_aa: CATGGTGGVTEAFF
j_call: TRBJ2-4; cdr3_length: 16; d_call: -; v_call: TRBV20-1; clone_size: few; cdr3_nt: TGCAGTGCTAGAGAGTTGGCAGATCTAGCCAAAAACATTCAGTACTTC; cdr3_aa: CSARELADLAKNIQYF
j_call: TRBJ2-1; cdr3_length: 15; d_call: -; v_call: TRBV5-1; clone_size: -; cdr3_nt: TGCGCCAGCAGCTTAGGAGGGGCGGTGTACAATGAGCAGTTCTTC; cdr3_aa: CASSLGGAVYNEQFF
j_call: TRBJ1-1; cdr3_length: 15; d_call: -; v_call: TRBV7-9; clone_size: -; cdr3_nt: TGTGCCAGCAGCTATCCAACAGGGTCGATCACTGAAGCTTTCTTT; cdr3_aa: CASSYPTGSITEAFF